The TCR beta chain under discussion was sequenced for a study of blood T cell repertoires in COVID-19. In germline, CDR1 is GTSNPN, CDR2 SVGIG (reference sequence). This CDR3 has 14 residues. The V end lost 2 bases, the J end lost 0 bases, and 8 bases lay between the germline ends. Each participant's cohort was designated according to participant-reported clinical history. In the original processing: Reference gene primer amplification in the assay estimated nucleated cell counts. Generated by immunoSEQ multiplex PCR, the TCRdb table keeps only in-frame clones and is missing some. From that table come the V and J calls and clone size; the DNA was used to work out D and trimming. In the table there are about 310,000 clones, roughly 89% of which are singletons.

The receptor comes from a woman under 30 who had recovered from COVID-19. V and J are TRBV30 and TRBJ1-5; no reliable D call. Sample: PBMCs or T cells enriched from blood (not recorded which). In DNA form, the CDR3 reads TGTGCCTGGAGTAGCGGGTATAGCAATCAGCCCCAGCATTTT. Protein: CAWSSGYSNQPQHF. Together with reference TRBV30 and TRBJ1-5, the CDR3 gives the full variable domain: SQTIHQWPATLVQPVGSPLSLECTVEGTSNPNLYWYRQAAGRGLQLLFYSVGIGQISSEVPQNLSASRPQDRQFILSSKKLLLSDSGFYLCAWSSGYSNQPQHFGDGTRLSIL.